The 30 T cell receptor beta chains in this list originate from one sample, sequenced in a study of shared clonotypes between healthy human individuals. Profiling relied on immunoSEQ multiplex PCR, and the TCRdb table lists in-frame clones only, not all of them. In the table there are around 2.1 million clones, about 94% of which are singletons. The sample taken for sequencing was naive CD4+ T cells sorted from blood. The subset: CD45RA+ positively selected. The receptors here all came from a man between 18 and 35 years old in good health.

The J gene is TRBJ1-6, the V gene TRBV6-5; D unclear. Trimming left V 5 bases short and J 0 bases short, with 8 bases between. In germline, CDR1 is MNHEY, CDR2 SVGAGI. CDR3 length: 15 amino acids. CDR3 amino acids: CASSRSISYNSPLHF. The CDR3 DNA follows: TGTGCCAGCAGTCGGTCGATCTCCTATAATTCACCCCTCCACTTT.

The V and J genes are TRBV5-4 and TRBJ2-1; D is unclear. The CDR3 loop spans 13 amino acids. Germline lookup yields CDR1 SGHNT and CDR2 YYREEE (reference sequence). The germline V and J ends were trimmed by 7 bases and 9 bases, with 17 bases remaining between them. The DNA of the CDR3 is TGTGCCAGCGGTTTCCAGCCGGGTGGTGAGCAGTTCTTC. Amino acid sequence: CASGFQPGGEQFF.

This chain links TRBV5-6 with TRBJ1-1; tentatively, D is TRBD1 (5 bases). Trimming stripped 2 bases from V and 2 bases from J, with 19 bases between. This CDR3 has 17 amino acids. Germline-derived CDR1 and CDR2 are SGHDT and YYEEEE. CDR3 nucleotides: TGTGCCAGCAGCTTCATGGGGGACCCTTCGAGAAACACTGAAGCTTTCTTT. This translates into CASSFMGDPSRNTEAFF. Full variable domain (outside the CDR3, taken from reference TRBV5-6 and TRBJ1-1): DAGVTQSPTHLIKTRGQQVTLRCSPKSGHDTVSWYQQALGQGPQFIFQYYEEEERQRGNFPDRFSGHQFPNYSSELNVNALLLGDSALYLCASSFMGDPSRNTEAFFGQGTRLTVV.

The chain is built from TRBV7-2 and TRBJ1-2, with D perhaps TRBD1 (5 bases). Germline V lookup: CDR1 SGHTA, CDR2 FQGNSA. The CDR3 length is 14 residues. Trimming removed 7 bases from V and 4 bases from J, with 16 bases in between. CDR3 region: CASTPGREGYGYTF. In DNA, the CDR3 is TGTGCCAGCACACCTGGCAGGGAGGGCTATGGCTACACCTTC.

A remark on this clone: Other DNA variants within this sample encode the same CDR3. V gene TRBV4-1 combines with J gene TRBJ1-3; 8 positions agree with TRBD1. The CDR3 is made up of 15 amino acids. Per germline, CDR1 MGHRA and CDR2 YSYEKL. The V segment lost 6 bases and the J segment 0 bases; nucleotides outside the gene matches: 4. CDR3 loop: CASSLGQGSGNTIYF. CDR3 nucleotides: TGCGCCAGCAGTCTAGGACAGGGCTCTGGAAACACCATATATTTT.

The CDR3 is CASRTGPSDTGELFF. The CDR3 coding sequence is TGTGCCAGCAGAACCGGGCCCTCCGACACCGGGGAGCTGTTTTTT. V is TRBV7-6 and J is TRBJ2-2; no definite D call. V shed 6 bases and J shed 3 bases, with 14 bases lying between them. Germline V gives CDR1 SGHVS, CDR2 FNYEAQ. The CDR3 loop spans 15 amino acids. Looking up the rest from reference TRBV7-6 and TRBJ2-2 gives the full variable domain: GAGVSQSPRYKVTKRGQDVALRCDPISGHVSLYWYRQALGQGPEFLTYFNYEAQQDKSGLPNDRFSAERPEGSISTLTIQRTEQRDSAMYRCASRTGPSDTGELFFGEGSRLTVL.

V is TRBV7-2 and J is TRBJ1-5; 11 positions agree with TRBD1. The CDR3 covers 14 residues. Germline loops: CDR1 SGHTA, CDR2 FQGNSA. The ends lost 5 bases at V and 13 bases at J; junction bases unmatched: 10. CDR3 in DNA: TGTGCCAGCAGCCCGGGACAGGGGGTTAAAAGTCAGCATTTT. Protein sequence: CASSPGQGVKSQHF.

The V and J genes are TRBV7-2 and TRBJ1-6, with no clear D. This CDR3 is built from 13 residues. Germline CDR1 reads SGHTA; CDR2 reads FQGNSA. Between the trimmed V and J ends, which lost 4 bases and 9 bases, there was a span of 10 bases. The CDR3 region has the DNA TGTGCCAGCAGCTCAAGCTACGGTTCACCCCTCCACTTT. This gives the protein CASSSSYGSPLHF. Full variable domain (missing parts from reference TRBV7-2 and TRBJ1-6): GAGVSQSPSNKVTEKGKDVELRCDPISGHTALYWYRQSLGQGLEFLIYFQGNSAPDKSGLPSDRFSAERTGGSVSTLTIQRTQQEDSAVYLCASSSSYGSPLHFGNGTRLTVT.

Concerning this clone: Other DNA sequences in this specimen translate into the identical CDR3. The V gene is TRBV29-1, the J gene TRBJ2-5; possible D gene TRBD1, 5 bases. The germline V gene has CDR1 SQVTM and CDR2 ANQGSEA. V was shortened by 4 bases and J by 4 bases, with 7 bases between the two germline ends. This CDR3 comprises 11 residues. In DNA, the CDR3 is TGCAGCGTTGGAAGGGGAGAGACCCAGTACTTC. As protein: CSVGRGETQYF.

In DNA, the CDR3 is TGTGCCATCAGTGAGTCCGGGACTACTAGCACAGATACGCAGTATTTT. Residues: CAISESGTTSTDTQYF. The gene calls are TRBV10-3 and TRBJ2-3; TRBD2 agrees at 7 bases. V was clipped by 0 bases and J by 0 bases; unmatched bases: 3. The V gene's germline CDR1 is ENHRY and CDR2 SYGVKD. The CDR3 runs to 16 residues.

J is TRBJ1-2 and V is TRBV25-1; the match to TRBD1 covers 8 bases. The J segment lost 5 bases and the V segment lost 8 bases, leaving 10 bases of the junction unmatched. CDR3 length equals 14 residues. CDR1 and CDR2 from the germline V gene are MGHDK and SYGVNS. The CDR3 DNA is TGTGCCAGCTCCCCGGGACAGGCGGGTTATGGCTACACCTTC. It specifies CASSPGQAGYGYTF.

This rearrangement joins TRBV28 to TRBJ2-7; a possible D gene is TRBD1 (5 bases). Germline assignment: CDR1 MDHEN and CDR2 SYDVKM. V shed 6 bases and J shed 0 bases, with 15 bases lying between them. This CDR3 is 15 amino acids long. The CDR3 DNA reads as TGTGCCAGCAGACCCACAGGCTCGTTCTCCTACGAGCAGTACTTC. Translated: CASRPTGSFSYEQYF.

About this clone: Other nucleotide sequences from this sample produce the same CDR3. The chain employs TRBV7-2 and TRBJ2-3; possibly TRBD2 for D (6 bases). CDR1 and CDR2 from the germline V gene are SGHTA and FQGNSA. The CDR3 length is 15 residues. Trimming cost V 1 base and J 0 bases, with 8 bases left between them. CDR3 sequence: CASSLGGKSTDTQYF. For the CDR3, the DNA is TGTGCCAGCAGCTTAGGCGGGAAAAGCACAGATACGCAGTATTTT.

V gene TRBV18 combines with J gene TRBJ2-1; 8 bases are a match to TRBD1. Trimming at V came to 0 bases and at J to 5 bases, leaving 6 bases not matched to a gene. CDR1 and CDR2 from the germline V gene are KGHSH and LQKENI. This CDR3 has 16 amino acids. Here the CDR3 DNA reads TGTGCCAGCTCACCACCCGGGCAGGGGGCGGACAATGAGCAGTTCTTC. Protein product: CASSPPGQGADNEQFF.

CDR3 region: CASSIPSGSTIQYF. The CDR3 nucleotides are TGCGCCAGCAGCATCCCTAGCGGGAGTACCATTCAGTACTTC. This chain connects TRBV5-1 to TRBJ2-4; 10 bases are shared with TRBD2. The germline V gene has CDR1 SGHRS and CDR2 YFSETQ. Losses at the gene ends were 4 bases for V and 9 bases for J; bases not matched to a gene: 7. The CDR3 has 14 amino acids.

This clone occurred once. The gene calls are TRBV5-6 and TRBJ2-2; D might be TRBD2 (5 bases). Germline values: CDR1 SGHDT, CDR2 YYEEEE. This CDR3 spans 14 amino acids. The V gene lost 2 bases and the J gene lost 6 bases, with 11 bases spanning the gap. The CDR3 DNA reads as TGTGCCAGCAGCTTTATATCTAGCCCCGGGGAGCTGTTTTTT. It is translated as CASSFISSPGELFF.

The rearrangement links TRBV27 to TRBJ2-1; possible D gene TRBD2, 5 bases. Between the trimmed V and J ends, which lost 4 bases and 2 bases, there was a span of 12 bases. The germline V gene encodes CDR1 MNHEY and CDR2 SMNVEV (reference sequence). The CDR3 has 15 amino acids. In DNA form, the CDR3 reads TGTGCCAGCAGTTCAAATCGGGGAACCTACAATGAGCAGTTCTTC. The encoded protein is CASSSNRGTYNEQFF.

The gene calls are TRBV6-1 and TRBJ1-2; 10 bases agree with TRBD1. The CDR3 spans 14 residues. Germline loops: CDR1 MNHNS, CDR2 SASEGT. With V trimmed by 7 bases and J by 2 bases, 4 bases remained unmatched. In DNA form, the CDR3 reads TGTGCCAGCATCAGGACAGGGGGAAACTATGGCTACACCTTC. Its protein product is CASIRTGGNYGYTF.

For this clone: Other DNA variants within this sample encode the same CDR3. CDR3 in DNA: TGCGCCAGCAGCTTGGCACCTGGCACTGAAGCTTTCTTT. As protein: CASSLAPGTEAFF. This chain connects TRBV5-1 to TRBJ1-1; the D is unclear. CDR1 and CDR2 from the germline V gene are SGHRS and YFSETQ. Trimming removed 0 bases at V and 4 bases at J, with 7 bases between. This CDR3 spans 13 amino acids.

The chain uses TRBV29-1 and TRBJ2-6, with a tentative D call TRBD2 (5 bases). CDR1 and CDR2 (germline): SQVTM, ANQGSEA. There are 16 residues in the CDR3. Trimming cost V 1 base and J 0 bases, with 10 bases left between them. The CDR3 loop is CSVEGGGPSGANVLTF. The CDR3 coding sequence is TGCAGCGTTGAAGGCGGCGGGCCCTCTGGGGCCAACGTCCTGACTTTC. The full variable domain, completed using reference TRBV29-1 and TRBJ2-6, is SAVISQKPSRDICQRGTSLTIQCQVDSQVTMMFWYRQQPGQSLTLIATANQGSEATYESGFVIDKFPISRPNLTFSTLTVSNMSPEDSSIYLCSVEGGGPSGANVLTFGAGSRLTVL.

This clone was found once. The chain has TRBV27 and TRBJ2-7; no clear D gene. V was clipped by 5 bases and J by 2 bases, with 16 bases between them. Germline V gene data show CDR1 as MNHEY and CDR2 as SMNVEV (reference sequence). The CDR3 is 15 amino acids. CDR3 sequence reads: CASSTKGLPPYEQYF. The CDR3 DNA follows: TGTGCCAGCAGTACCAAGGGCCTCCCCCCCTACGAGCAGTACTTC.

The chain carries TRBV6-1 and TRBJ2-3; D unresolved. The CDR3 is 15 amino acids. Germline values: CDR1 MNHNS, CDR2 SASEGT. The ends were cut back, 1 base at V and 3 bases at J, with 11 bases in the middle. CDR3 residues: CASSEGPVATDTQYF. The CDR3 coding sequence is TGTGCCAGCAGTGAAGGACCCGTGGCGACAGATACGCAGTATTTT.

The CDR3 DNA reads TGTGCCTGGAGTCTTCTGAGCGAGCAGTACTTC. This gives the protein CAWSLLSEQYF. V gene TRBV30 combines with J gene TRBJ2-7; D not certain. This CDR3 has 11 residues. Germline CDR1 reads GTSNPN; CDR2 reads SVGIG (reference sequence). Trimming pared 2 bases from V and 6 bases from J, leaving 8 bases between.

This clone was seen a single time. CDR3 sequence reads: CAWSNNRGGRWETQYF. Written as DNA, the CDR3 is TGTGCCTGGAGTAACAATAGGGGGGGCCGTTGGGAGACCCAGTACTTC. This sequence joins TRBV30 and TRBJ2-5; D may be TRBD2 (7 bases). Germline CDR1 is GTSNPN and CDR2 is SVGIG (reference sequence). This CDR3 has 16 amino acids. The germline V and J ends were trimmed by 2 bases and 5 bases, with 21 bases remaining between them.

On this clone: This CDR3 is also generated by other DNA sequences in the sample. This sequence joins TRBV6-6 and TRBJ1-2; D is undetermined. The CDR3 spans 14 residues. The germline V gene encodes CDR1 MNHNY and CDR2 SVGAGI (reference sequence). Trimming took off 0 bases at V and 0 bases at J, with 5 bases between the two ends. CDR3 sequence reads: CASSYSGANYGYTF. DNA for the CDR3: TGTGCCAGCAGTTACTCTGGTGCTAACTATGGCTACACCTTC.

Details on this clone: Other DNA sequences from this sample encode an identical CDR3 as well. The V gene is TRBV18, the J gene TRBJ1-1, with 9 bases matching TRBD1. CDR1 and CDR2 (germline): KGHSH, LQKENI. CDR3 size: 13 residues. Trimming cost V 5 bases and J 6 bases; bases outside gene matches: 4. The CDR3 sequence: CASSTGQGSEAFF. CDR3 bases: TGTGCCAGCTCAACCGGACAGGGGTCTGAAGCTTTCTTT.

About this clone itself: This CDR3 is also generated by other DNA sequences in the sample. J is TRBJ2-7 and V is TRBV2; D is unresolved. The CDR3 covers 11 residues. Trimming pared 3 bases from V and 6 bases from J, leaving 6 bases between. Germline CDR1 reads SNHLY; CDR2 reads FYNNEI. CDR3 bases: TGTGCCAGCAGTGAGGTATTCGAGCAGTACTTC. Protein sequence: CASSEVFEQYF.

This chain uses TRBV13 with TRBJ2-3; D is undetermined. The germline gives CDR1 PRHDT, CDR2 FYEKMQ (reference sequence). The CDR3 has 14 amino acids. V dropped 3 bases and J dropped 0 bases, with 7 bases sitting between them. CDR3 protein: CASSFIGSTDTQYF. The CDR3 coding sequence is TGTGCCAGCAGCTTTATCGGTAGCACAGATACGCAGTATTTT.

The chain recombines TRBV9 with TRBJ1-6; 7 bases line up with TRBD1. The V segment lost 3 bases and the J segment 4 bases; nucleotides outside the gene matches: 4. Germline CDR1 is SGDLS and CDR2 is YYNGEE. The CDR3 runs 15 residues. The CDR3 DNA is TGTGCCAGCAGCGCCGACAGGGCTTATAATTCACCCCTCCACTTT. This translates into CASSADRAYNSPLHF.

This chain connects TRBV18 to TRBJ2-4; D unclear. CDR3 length equals 16 residues. Germline V gene sequence: CDR1 KGHSH, CDR2 LQKENI. Trimming left V 0 bases short and J 0 bases short, with 9 bases between. The CDR3 is CASSPPSSLAKNIQYF. CDR3 bases: TGTGCCAGCTCACCACCGTCCTCCCTAGCCAAAAACATTCAGTACTTC.